This T cell receptor beta chain appears in the sequencing data of a study of T cells in Graves' hyperthyroidism and ophthalmopathy. Study results and caveats: Blood also held most thyroid clonotypes expanded beyond 0.001. A model using 13 V-J features told ophthalmopathy apart from stable hyperthyroidism.

What was amplified from RNA transcripts were TCR beta CDR3 regions. TCR CDR3 underwent first-round RT-PCR with the HTBI primer set. TCRdb re-called the multiplex PCR reads with MiXCR, one entry per CDR3 protein. The sample records about 400,000 distinct CDR3 sequences, around 14% being singletons. The CDR3 sequence is 17 residues long. V gave up 3 bases and J gave up 0 bases; unmatched junction bases: 7. Germline CDR1 MNHEY, CDR2 SMNVEV (reference sequence). This clonotype appeared once. Its antigen is currently unknown. Graves' hyperthyroidism was deemed stable given no ophthalmopathy progression within 18 months. Diagnosis of hyperthyroidism was new in patients aged 18 to 65, and its duration was under 2 months.

The chain has TRBV27 and TRBJ2-1, with 8 bases that match TRBD2. The source is a woman aged 18-30 years with Graves' hyperthyroidism. Sequenced: blood. The CDR3 DNA reads TGTGCCAGCAGTTTCCGGGCGGGAGGAAGCTCCTACAATGAGCAGTTCTTC. Translating gives CASSFRAGGSSYNEQFF.